The clone carrying this TCR beta chain was picked up many times. What it binds is not known. V lost 6 bases to trimming and J lost 2 bases, with 13 bases between them. The germline gives CDR1 MNHEY, CDR2 SMNVEV (reference sequence). The CDR3 runs to 15 residues. The sample comes from a study of T cell repertoires in cytomegalovirus infection. As for the study in general: Indications came from public TCR beta signatures; they pointed to CMV infection and to a matching HLA type. Whole-study results and caveats: Dominating the ex vivo response were TCR beta clonotypes that were CMV-specific and HLA-C-restricted.

From the reads, TCRdb called clonotypes with MiXCR, one entry per CDR3 protein. The data show about 460,000 distinct CDR3 sequences, 10% to 12% seen once. Sequenced: PBMCs. The sequence came from a human donor in good health (CMV status not recorded). Some clones in this sample may be carry-over from other donors' samples. This rearrangement joins TRBV27 to TRBJ2-2; D may be TRBD2 (6 bases). The CDR3 sequence is CASSLGLTNTGELFF. CDR3 bases: TGTGCCAGCAGCTTAGGACTAACCAACACCGGGGAGCTGTTTTTT.